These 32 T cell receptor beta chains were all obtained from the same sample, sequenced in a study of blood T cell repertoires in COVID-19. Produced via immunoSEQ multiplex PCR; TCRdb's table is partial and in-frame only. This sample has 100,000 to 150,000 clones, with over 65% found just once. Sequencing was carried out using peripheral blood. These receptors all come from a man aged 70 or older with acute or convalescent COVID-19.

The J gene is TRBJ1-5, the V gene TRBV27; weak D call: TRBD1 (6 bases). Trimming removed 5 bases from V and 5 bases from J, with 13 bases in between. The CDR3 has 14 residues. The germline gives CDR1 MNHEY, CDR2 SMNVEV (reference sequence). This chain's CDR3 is CASSLDSPHQPQHF. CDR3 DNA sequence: TGTGCCAGCAGTCTGGACAGCCCCCATCAGCCCCAGCATTTT.

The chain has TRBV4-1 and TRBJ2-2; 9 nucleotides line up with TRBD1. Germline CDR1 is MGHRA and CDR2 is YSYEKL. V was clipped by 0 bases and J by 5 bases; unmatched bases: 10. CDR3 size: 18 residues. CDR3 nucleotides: TGCGCCAGCAGCCAAGATCGCTGGACAGGGGACCTGACCGGGGAGCTGTTTTTT. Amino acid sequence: CASSQDRWTGDLTGELFF.

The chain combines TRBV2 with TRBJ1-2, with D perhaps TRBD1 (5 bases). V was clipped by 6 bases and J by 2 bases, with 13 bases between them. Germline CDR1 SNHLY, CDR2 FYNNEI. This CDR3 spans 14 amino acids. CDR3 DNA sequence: TGTGCCAGCAGGCGGGTGGAGGGGAACTATGGCTACACCTTC. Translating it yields CASRRVEGNYGYTF.

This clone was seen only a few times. In DNA, the CDR3 is TGTGCCAGCAGCTTCCGGACTGCCTACAATGAGCAGTTCTTC. Translation gives CASSFRTAYNEQFF. The chain uses TRBV7-2 and TRBJ2-1; TRBD2 might be the D (5 bases). The V gene lost 3 bases and the J gene lost 2 bases, with 8 bases spanning the gap. Germline CDR1 and CDR2: SGHTA and FQGNSA. This CDR3 has 14 amino acids.

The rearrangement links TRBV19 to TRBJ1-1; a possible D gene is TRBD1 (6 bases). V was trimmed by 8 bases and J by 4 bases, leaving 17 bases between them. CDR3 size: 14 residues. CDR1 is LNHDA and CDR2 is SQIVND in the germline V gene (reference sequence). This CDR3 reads CASFSRGRSTEAFF. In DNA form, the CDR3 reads TGTGCCAGTTTCTCCAGGGGAAGGAGCACTGAAGCTTTCTTT.

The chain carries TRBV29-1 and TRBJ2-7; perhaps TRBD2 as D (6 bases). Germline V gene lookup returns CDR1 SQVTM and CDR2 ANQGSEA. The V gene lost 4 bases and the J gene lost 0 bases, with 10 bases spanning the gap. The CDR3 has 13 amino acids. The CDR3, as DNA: TGCAGCGTTGGGGGGACTGACTCCTACGAGCAGTACTTC. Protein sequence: CSVGGTDSYEQYF.

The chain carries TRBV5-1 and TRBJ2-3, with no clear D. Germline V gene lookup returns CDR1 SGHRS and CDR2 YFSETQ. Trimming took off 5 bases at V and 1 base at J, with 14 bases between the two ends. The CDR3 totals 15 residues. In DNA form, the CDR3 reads TGCGCCAGCAGGACCCGGGTTTTGGGCACAGATACGCAGTATTTT. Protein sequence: CASRTRVLGTDTQYF.

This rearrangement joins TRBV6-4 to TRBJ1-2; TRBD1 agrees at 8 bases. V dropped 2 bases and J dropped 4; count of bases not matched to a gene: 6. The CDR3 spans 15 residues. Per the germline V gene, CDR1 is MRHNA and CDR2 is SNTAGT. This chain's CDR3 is CASSDTSTGGYGYTF. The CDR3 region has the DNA TGTGCCAGCAGTGACACGTCTACAGGGGGCTATGGCTACACCTTC.

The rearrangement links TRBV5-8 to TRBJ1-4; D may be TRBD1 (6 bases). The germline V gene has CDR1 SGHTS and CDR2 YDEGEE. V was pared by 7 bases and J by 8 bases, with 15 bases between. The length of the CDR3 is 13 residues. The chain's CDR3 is CASQKGGREKLFF. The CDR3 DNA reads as TGTGCCAGCCAAAAGGGGGGGAGGGAAAAACTGTTTTTT.

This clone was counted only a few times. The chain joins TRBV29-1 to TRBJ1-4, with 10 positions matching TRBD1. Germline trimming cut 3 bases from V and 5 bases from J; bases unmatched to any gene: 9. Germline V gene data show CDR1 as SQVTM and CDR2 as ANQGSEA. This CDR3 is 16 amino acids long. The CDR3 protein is CSVETGTGVSNEKLFF. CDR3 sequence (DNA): TGCAGCGTTGAGACGGGGACAGGGGTCAGCAATGAAAAACTGTTTTTT.

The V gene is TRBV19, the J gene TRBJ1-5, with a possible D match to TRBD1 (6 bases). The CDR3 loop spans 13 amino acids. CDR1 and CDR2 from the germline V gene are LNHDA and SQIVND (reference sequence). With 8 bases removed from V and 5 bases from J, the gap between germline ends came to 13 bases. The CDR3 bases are TGTGCCAGTTTGGGCCAGGGGCATCAGCCCCAGCATTTT. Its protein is CASLGQGHQPQHF.

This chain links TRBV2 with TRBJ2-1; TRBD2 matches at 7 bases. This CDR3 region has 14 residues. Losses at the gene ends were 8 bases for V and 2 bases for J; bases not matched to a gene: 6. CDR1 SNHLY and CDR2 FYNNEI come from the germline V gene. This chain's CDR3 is CASGEGRAYNEQFF. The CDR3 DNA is TGTGCCAGCGGGGAGGGCCGGGCCTACAATGAGCAGTTCTTC. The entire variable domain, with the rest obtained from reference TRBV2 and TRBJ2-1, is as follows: EPEVTQTPSHQVTQMGQEVILRCVPISNHLYFYWYRQILGQKVEFLVSFYNNEISEKSEIFDDQFSVERPDGSNFTLKIRSTKLEDSAMYFCASGEGRAYNEQFFGPGTRLTVL.

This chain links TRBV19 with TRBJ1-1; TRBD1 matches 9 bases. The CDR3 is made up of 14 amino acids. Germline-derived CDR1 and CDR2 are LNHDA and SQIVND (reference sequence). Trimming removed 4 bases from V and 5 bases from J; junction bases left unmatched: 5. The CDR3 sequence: CASSTQGAGTEAFF. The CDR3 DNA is TGTGCCAGTAGTACACAGGGGGCTGGGACTGAAGCTTTCTTT.

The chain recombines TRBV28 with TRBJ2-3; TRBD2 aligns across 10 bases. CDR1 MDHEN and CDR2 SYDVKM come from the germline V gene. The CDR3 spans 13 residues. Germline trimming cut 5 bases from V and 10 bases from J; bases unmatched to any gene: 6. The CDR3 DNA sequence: TGTGCCAGCAGTGTTACTAGCGGGACCGCGCAGTATTTT. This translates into CASSVTSGTAQYF.

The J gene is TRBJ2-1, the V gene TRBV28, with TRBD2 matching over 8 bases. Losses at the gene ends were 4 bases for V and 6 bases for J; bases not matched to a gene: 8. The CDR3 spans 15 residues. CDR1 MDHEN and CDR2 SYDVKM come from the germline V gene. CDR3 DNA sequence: TGTGCCAGCAGTTCCCCCGGGACTAGAGTCAATGAGCAGTTCTTC. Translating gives CASSSPGTRVNEQFF.

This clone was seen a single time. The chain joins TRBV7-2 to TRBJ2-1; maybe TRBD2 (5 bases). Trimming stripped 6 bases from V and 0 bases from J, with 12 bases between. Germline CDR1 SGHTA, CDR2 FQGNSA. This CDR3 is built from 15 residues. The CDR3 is CASSRTASSYNEQFF. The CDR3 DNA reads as TGTGCCAGCAGTCGGACTGCCAGCTCCTACAATGAGCAGTTCTTC.

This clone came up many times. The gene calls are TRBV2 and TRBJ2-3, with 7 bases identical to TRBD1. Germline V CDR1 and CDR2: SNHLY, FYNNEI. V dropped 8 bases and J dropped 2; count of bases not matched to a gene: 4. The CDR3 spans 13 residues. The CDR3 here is CASGTAFTDTQYF. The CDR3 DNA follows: TGTGCCAGCGGGACAGCATTCACAGATACGCAGTATTTT.

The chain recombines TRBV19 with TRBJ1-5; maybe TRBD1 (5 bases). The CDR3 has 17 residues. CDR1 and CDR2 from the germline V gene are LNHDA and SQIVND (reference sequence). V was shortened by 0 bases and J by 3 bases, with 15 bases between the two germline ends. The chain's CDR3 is CASSIDLREAYNQPQHF. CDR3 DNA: TGTGCCAGTAGTATAGATCTCAGGGAAGCCTACAATCAGCCCCAGCATTTT.

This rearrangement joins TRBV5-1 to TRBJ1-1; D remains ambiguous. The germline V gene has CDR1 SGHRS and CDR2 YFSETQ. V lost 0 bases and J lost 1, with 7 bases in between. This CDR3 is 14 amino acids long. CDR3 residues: CASSLATENTEAFF. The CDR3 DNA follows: TGCGCCAGCAGCTTGGCAACAGAGAACACTGAAGCTTTCTTT.

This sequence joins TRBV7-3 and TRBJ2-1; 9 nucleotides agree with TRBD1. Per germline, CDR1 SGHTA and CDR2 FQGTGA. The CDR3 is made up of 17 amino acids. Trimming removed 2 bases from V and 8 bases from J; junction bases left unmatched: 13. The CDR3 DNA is TGTGCCAGCAGCTTATTCCGCGGACAGGGGTCATCCGATGAGCAGTTCTTC. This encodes CASSLFRGQGSSDEQFF.

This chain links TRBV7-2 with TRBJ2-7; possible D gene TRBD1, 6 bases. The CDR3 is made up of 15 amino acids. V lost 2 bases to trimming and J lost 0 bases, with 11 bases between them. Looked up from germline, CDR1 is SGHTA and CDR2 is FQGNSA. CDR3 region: CASSLQGPSSYEQYF. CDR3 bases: TGTGCCAGCAGCTTACAGGGGCCCAGCTCCTACGAGCAGTACTTC.

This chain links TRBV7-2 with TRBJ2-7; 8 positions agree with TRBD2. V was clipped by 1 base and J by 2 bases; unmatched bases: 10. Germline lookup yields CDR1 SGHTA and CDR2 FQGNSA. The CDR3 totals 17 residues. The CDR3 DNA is TGTGCCAGCAGCTTAGGGGTCTCGCGGGGGGTTGCCTACGAGCAGTACTTC. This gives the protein CASSLGVSRGVAYEQYF.

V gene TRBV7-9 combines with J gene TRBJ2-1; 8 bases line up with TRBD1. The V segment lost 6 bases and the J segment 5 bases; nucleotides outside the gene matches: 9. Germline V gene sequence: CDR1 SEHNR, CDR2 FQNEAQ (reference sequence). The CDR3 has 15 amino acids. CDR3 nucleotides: TGTGCCAGCAGTCAAGGACAGGGCTTGGACAATGAGCAGTTCTTC. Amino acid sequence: CASSQGQGLDNEQFF.

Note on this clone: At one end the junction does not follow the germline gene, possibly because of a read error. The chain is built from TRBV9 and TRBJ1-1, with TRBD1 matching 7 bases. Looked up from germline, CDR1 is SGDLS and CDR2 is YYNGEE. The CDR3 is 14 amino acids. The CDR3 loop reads CASSFQTGNAEAFF. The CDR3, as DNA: TGTGCCAGCAGCTTCCAGACAGGGAACGCTGAAGCTTTCTTT.

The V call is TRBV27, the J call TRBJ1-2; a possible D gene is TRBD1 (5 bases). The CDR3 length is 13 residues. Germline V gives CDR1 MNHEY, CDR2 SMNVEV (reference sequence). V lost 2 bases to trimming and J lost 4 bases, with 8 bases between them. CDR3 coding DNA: TGTGCCAGCAGTTTACAGGGCGGCTATGGCTACACCTTC. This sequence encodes CASSLQGGYGYTF.

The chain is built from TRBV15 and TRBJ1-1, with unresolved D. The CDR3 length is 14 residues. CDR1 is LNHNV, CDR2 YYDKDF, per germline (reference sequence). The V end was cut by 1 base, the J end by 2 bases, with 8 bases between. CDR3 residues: CATSRAGANTEAFF. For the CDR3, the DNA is TGTGCCACCAGCAGAGCGGGAGCAAACACTGAAGCTTTCTTT.

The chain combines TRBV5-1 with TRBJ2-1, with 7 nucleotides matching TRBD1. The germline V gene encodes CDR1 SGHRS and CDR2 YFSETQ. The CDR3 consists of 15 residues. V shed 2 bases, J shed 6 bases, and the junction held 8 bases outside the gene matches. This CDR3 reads CASSLIISGGNEQFF. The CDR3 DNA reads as TGCGCCAGCAGCTTAATCATCTCAGGGGGCAATGAGCAGTTCTTC.

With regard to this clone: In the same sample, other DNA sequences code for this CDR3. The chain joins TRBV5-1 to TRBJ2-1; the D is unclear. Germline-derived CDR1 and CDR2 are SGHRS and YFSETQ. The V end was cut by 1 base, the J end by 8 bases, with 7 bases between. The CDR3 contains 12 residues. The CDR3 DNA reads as TGCGCCAGCAGCTTGACATTCGATGAGCAGTTCTTC. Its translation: CASSLTFDEQFF.

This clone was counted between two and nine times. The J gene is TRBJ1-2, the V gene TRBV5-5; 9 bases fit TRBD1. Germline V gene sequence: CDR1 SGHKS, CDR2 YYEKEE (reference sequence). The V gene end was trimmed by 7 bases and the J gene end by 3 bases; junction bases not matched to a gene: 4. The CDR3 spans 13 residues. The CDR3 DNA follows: TGTGCCAGCGGAAGGACAGGGGACTATGGCTACACCTTC. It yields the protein CASGRTGDYGYTF.

The DNA for the CDR3 is TGTGCCACCAGCAGAGACACGGGGTACTCTGGCTACACCTTC. Translated, it gives CATSRDTGYSGYTF. V is TRBV15 and J is TRBJ1-2; D gene ambiguous. Looked up from germline, CDR1 is LNHNV and CDR2 is YYDKDF (reference sequence). Trimming took 0 bases from V and 7 from J, leaving 12 bases between them. The CDR3 totals 14 residues.

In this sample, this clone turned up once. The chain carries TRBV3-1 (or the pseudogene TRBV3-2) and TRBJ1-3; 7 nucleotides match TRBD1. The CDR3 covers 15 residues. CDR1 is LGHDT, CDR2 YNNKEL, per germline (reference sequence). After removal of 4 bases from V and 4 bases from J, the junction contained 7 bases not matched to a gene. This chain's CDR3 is CASSLTLTGGNTIYF. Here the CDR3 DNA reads TGTGCCAGCAGCCTAACTTTGACAGGGGGAAACACCATATATTTT.

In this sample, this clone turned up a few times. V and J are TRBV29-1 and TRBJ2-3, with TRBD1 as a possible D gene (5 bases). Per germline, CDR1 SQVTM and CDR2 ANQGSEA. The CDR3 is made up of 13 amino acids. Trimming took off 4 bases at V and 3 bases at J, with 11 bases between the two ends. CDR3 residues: CSVASDTTDTQYF. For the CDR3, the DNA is TGCAGCGTTGCATCGGACACTACAGATACGCAGTATTTT.